This TCR beta chain was observed in a study of T cells in localized non-small cell lung cancer. This clone was observed a few times. Its antigen is not known. Using immunoSEQ multiplex PCR, the repertoire was profiled, and TCRdb retains in-frame clones only, with some absent. Found here are about 53,000 clones, roughly 84% of them singletons; the top ten hold about a sixth. This CDR3 comprises 15 residues. CDR1 SSHAT and CDR2 FNYEAQ come from the germline V gene (reference sequence). V shed 2 bases, J shed 5 bases, and the junction held 4 bases outside the gene matches. Findings and limits, study-wide: A raised T cell density in blood coincided with lengthier overall survival.

The sequencing used peripheral blood mononuclear cells, collected before any cancer treatment. This TCR was sampled from a man between 40 and 70 years old with stage III lung adenocarcinoma. The V call is TRBV7-7, the J call TRBJ2-3, with 10 bases lining up with TRBD1. In DNA form, the CDR3 reads TGTGCCAGCAGCTTATCGGACAGGGGGATAGATACGCAGTATTTT. Translation: CASSLSDRGIDTQYF.